Listed below are T cell receptor beta chains from one sample, sequenced in a study of T-cell reconstitution after alpha-beta-depleted transplantation in children. TCRdb itself ran the PCR reads through MiXCR, one entry per CDR3 protein. The top ten clones hold approximately 55% of a sample with some 10,000 distinct CDR3 sequences, roughly 14% of them seen once. The sequenced sample was PBMCs, mostly from graft donor cells, obtained 60 days after TCRalphabeta/CD19-depleted stem cell transplant. Source of these receptors: a male patient between 10 and 17 years old who had a stem cell transplant for acute lymphoblastic leukemia, so the T cells may come from the graft donor. CDR3s include the opening cysteine and the closing phenylalanine or tryptophan. The D gene is left open where the match is weak. A clone size is listed for some rows: how often the clone was seen (once, few, many), or a class if it is expanded.

V gene: TRBV4-1
J gene: TRBJ2-7
D gene: TRBD2
clone size: NA
CDR3 protein: CASSQEPFGGTTVQYF
CDR3 DNA: TGCGCCAGCAGCCAAGAGCCGTTCGGCGGGACTACGGTGCAGTACTTC

V gene: TRBV4-2
J gene: TRBJ2-7
D gene: NA
clone size: many
CDR3 protein: CASSQDRRASLYEQYF
CDR3 DNA: TGTGCCAGCAGCCAAGATCGACGGGCCTCCTTATACGAGCAGTACTTC

V gene: TRBV3-1
J gene: TRBJ1-2
D gene: NA
clone size: many
CDR3 protein: CASSQGEGGYGYTF
CDR3 DNA: TGTGCCAGCAGCCAAGGGGAAGGGGGCTATGGCTACACCTTC

V gene: TRBV4-2
J gene: TRBJ2-5
D gene: TRBD2
clone size: many
CDR3 protein: CASSQEGTSGMSYQETQYF
CDR3 DNA: TGTGCCAGCAGCCAAGAAGGGACTAGCGGGATGTCCTACCAAGAGACCCAGTACTTC

V gene: TRBV25-1
J gene: TRBJ1-2
D gene: NA
clone size: NA
CDR3 protein: CASSERTGSWYGYTF
CDR3 DNA: TGTGCCAGCAGTGAACGGACGGGATCTTGGTATGGCTACACCTTC

V gene: TRBV6-6
J gene: TRBJ2-2
D gene: NA
clone size: many
CDR3 protein: CASSYEAGELFF
CDR3 DNA: TGTGCCAGCAGTTACGAAGCCGGGGAGCTGTTTTTT

V gene: TRBV11-3
J gene: TRBJ2-1
D gene: TRBD2
clone size: many
CDR3 protein: CASSPGREGYNEQFF
CDR3 DNA: TGTGCCAGCAGCCCTGGGCGGGAGGGTTACAATGAGCAGTTCTTC

V gene: TRBV10-3
J gene: TRBJ2-4
D gene: NA
clone size: many
CDR3 protein: CAISPATSGTGNIQYF
CDR3 DNA: TGTGCCATCAGCCCCGCTACGTCCGGGACGGGGAACATTCAGTACTTC

V gene: TRBV5-5
J gene: TRBJ1-1
D gene: NA
clone size: many
CDR3 protein: CASSFRGRNTEAFF
CDR3 DNA: TGTGCCAGCAGCTTTAGGGGCAGAAACACTGAAGCTTTCTTT

V gene: TRBV12-3/TRBV12-4
J gene: TRBJ2-3
D gene: NA
clone size: medium-sized
CDR3 protein: CASTPGSGQGTDTQYF
CDR3 DNA: TGTGCCAGCACCCCGGGTAGCGGCCAAGGGACAGATACGCAGTATTTT

V gene: TRBV18
J gene: TRBJ2-7
D gene: TRBD1
clone size: many
CDR3 protein: CASSQGASNEQYF
CDR3 DNA: TGTGCCAGCTCACAGGGGGCATCGAACGAGCAGTACTTC

V gene: TRBV4-2
J gene: TRBJ2-3
D gene: NA
clone size: many
CDR3 protein: CASSQEGDPLGDTQYF
CDR3 DNA: TGTGCCAGCAGCCAAGAAGGGGACCCCCTGGGGGATACGCAGTATTTT

V gene: TRBV10-2
J gene: TRBJ2-7
D gene: NA
clone size: many
CDR3 protein: CASSELKGDGGSYEQYF
CDR3 DNA: TGCGCCAGCAGTGAGTTAAAAGGGGATGGTGGTTCCTACGAGCAGTACTTC

V gene: TRBV7-8
J gene: TRBJ1-2
D gene: NA
clone size: many
CDR3 protein: CASSFDRWETAPDHGYTF
CDR3 DNA: TGTGCCAGCAGCTTCGATAGATGGGAGACAGCGCCAGACCATGGCTACACCTTC

V gene: TRBV5-1
J gene: TRBJ2-5
D gene: NA
clone size: many
CDR3 protein: CASSLRAAQETQYF
CDR3 DNA: TGCGCCAGCAGCTTGAGGGCAGCCCAAGAGACCCAGTACTTC

V gene: TRBV7-6
J gene: TRBJ1-4
D gene: NA
clone size: few
CDR3 protein: CASRTGTPNEKLFF
CDR3 DNA: TGTGCCAGCAGAACCGGGACACCTAATGAAAAACTGTTTTTT

V gene: TRBV5-4
J gene: TRBJ2-2
D gene: NA
clone size: NA
CDR3 protein: CAMSLETRNTGELFF
CDR3 DNA: TGTGCCATGAGCTTGGAGACTCGCAACACCGGGGAGCTGTTTTTT

V gene: TRBV6-5
J gene: TRBJ2-1
D gene: NA
clone size: many
CDR3 protein: CASSSYSRGRPYNEQFF
CDR3 DNA: TGTGCCAGCAGTTCCTACTCGAGGGGCAGACCCTACAATGAGCAGTTCTTC

V gene: TRBV7-8
J gene: TRBJ2-7
D gene: NA
clone size: many
CDR3 protein: CASSFSLGKHEQYF
CDR3 DNA: TGTGCCAGCAGCTTTAGTCTCGGGAAGCACGAGCAGTACTTC

V gene: TRBV4-3
J gene: TRBJ2-3
D gene: NA
clone size: many
CDR3 protein: CASSQTPEDTQYF
CDR3 DNA: TGCGCCAGCAGCCAGACCCCAGAGGATACGCAGTATTTT

V gene: TRBV7-2
J gene: TRBJ2-3
D gene: NA
clone size: many
CDR3 protein: CASSLTLFTDTQYF
CDR3 DNA: TGTGCCAGCAGCTTAACACTTTTCACAGATACGCAGTATTTT

V gene: TRBV7-8
J gene: TRBJ1-3
D gene: NA
clone size: many
CDR3 protein: CASSLLSIQAAGNTIYF
CDR3 DNA: TGTGCCAGCAGCTTATTGTCGATACAAGCGGCTGGAAACACCATATATTTT

V gene: TRBV11-3
J gene: TRBJ1-4
D gene: NA
clone size: many
CDR3 protein: CASSSRQAEKLFF
CDR3 DNA: TGTGCCAGCAGCTCTCGCCAGGCTGAAAAACTGTTTTTT

V gene: TRBV5-1
J gene: TRBJ1-1
D gene: NA
clone size: many
CDR3 protein: CASSFRGNTEAFF
CDR3 DNA: TGCGCCAGCAGCTTTCGGGGGAACACTGAAGCTTTCTTT

V gene: TRBV20-1
J gene: TRBJ1-2
D gene: NA
clone size: NA
CDR3 protein: CSVDRSYGYTF
CDR3 DNA: TGCAGTGTCGACAGGTCCTATGGCTACACCTTC

V gene: TRBV20-1
J gene: TRBJ2-7
D gene: TRBD1
clone size: many
CDR3 protein: CSASEGDSYSYEQYF
CDR3 DNA: TGCAGTGCTAGTGAGGGGGACAGTTACTCCTACGAGCAGTACTTC

V gene: TRBV29-1
J gene: TRBJ1-4
D gene: NA
clone size: many
CDR3 protein: CSVESGGFDEKLFF
CDR3 DNA: TGCAGCGTTGAATCCGGGGGGTTTGATGAAAAACTGTTTTTT

V gene: TRBV20-1
J gene: TRBJ1-1
D gene: TRBD1
clone size: many
CDR3 protein: CRRDSNMNTEAFF
CDR3 DNA: TGCAGGCGGGACAGTAATATGAACACTGAAGCTTTCTTT

V gene: TRBV11-1
J gene: TRBJ2-1
D gene: TRBD2
clone size: NA
CDR3 protein: CASSFHFLAGAPLKHNEQFF
CDR3 DNA: TGTGCCAGCAGCTTTCATTTCCTAGCGGGGGCACCGTTAAAACACAATGAGCAGTTCTTC

V gene: TRBV5-5
J gene: TRBJ2-3
D gene: NA
clone size: many
CDR3 protein: CASSPTTPTVKSTDTQYF
CDR3 DNA: TGTGCCAGCAGCCCGACTACGCCCACAGTGAAGAGCACAGATACGCAGTATTTT

V gene: TRBV5-1
J gene: TRBJ2-7
D gene: TRBD2
clone size: many
CDR3 protein: CASRSGTSGTYEQYF
CDR3 DNA: TGCGCCAGCAGGAGTGGGACTAGCGGGACCTACGAGCAGTACTTC

V gene: TRBV7-2
J gene: TRBJ1-4
D gene: TRBD1
clone size: many
CDR3 protein: CASSLGGRGHTNEKLFF
CDR3 DNA: TGTGCCAGCAGCTTAGGAGGCAGGGGGCACACTAATGAAAAACTGTTTTTT

V gene: TRBV4-2
J gene: TRBJ1-1
D gene: NA
clone size: few
CDR3 protein: CASSQDMGARTEAFF
CDR3 DNA: TGTGCCAGCAGCCAAGATATGGGGGCGCGAACTGAAGCTTTCTTT

V gene: TRBV20-1
J gene: TRBJ2-5
D gene: TRBD2
clone size: medium-sized
CDR3 protein: CSARGATSGSGGGETQYF
CDR3 DNA: TGCAGTGCTAGAGGAGCGACTAGCGGGAGTGGGGGGGGAGAGACCCAGTACTTC

V gene: TRBV28
J gene: TRBJ1-5
D gene: NA
clone size: many
CDR3 protein: CASRTLRQGQPQHF
CDR3 DNA: TGTGCCAGCAGAACCCTACGCCAGGGGCAGCCCCAGCATTTT

V gene: TRBV6-2/TRBV6-3
J gene: TRBJ2-7
D gene: TRBD1
clone size: many
CDR3 protein: CASSSVRDRGYPPYEQYF
CDR3 DNA: TGTGCCAGCAGTTCAGTCCGGGACAGGGGCTACCCACCCTACGAGCAGTACTTC

V gene: TRBV28
J gene: TRBJ2-4
D gene: NA
clone size: many
CDR3 protein: CASSSPLSFVKNIQYF
CDR3 DNA: TGTGCCAGCAGTTCCCCCCTCTCGTTTGTTAAAAACATTCAGTACTTC

V gene: TRBV5-1
J gene: TRBJ2-2
D gene: NA
clone size: medium-sized
CDR3 protein: CASSLEDFTFTGELFF
CDR3 DNA: TGCGCCAGCAGCTTGGAGGACTTCACCTTCACCGGGGAGCTGTTTTTT

V gene: TRBV7-3
J gene: TRBJ2-3
D gene: NA
clone size: many
CDR3 protein: CASSNMGDTQYF
CDR3 DNA: TGTGCCAGCAGCAACATGGGTGATACGCAGTATTTT

V gene: TRBV6-2/TRBV6-3
J gene: TRBJ2-1
D gene: NA
clone size: few
CDR3 protein: CASSYSSQRDNEQFF
CDR3 DNA: TGTGCCAGCAGTTACTCGTCCCAAAGAGACAATGAGCAGTTCTTC

V gene: TRBV6-6
J gene: TRBJ1-2
D gene: NA
clone size: many
CDR3 protein: CASSVQGSGYTF
CDR3 DNA: TGTGCCAGCAGTGTCCAGGGGTCTGGCTACACCTTC

V gene: TRBV2
J gene: TRBJ1-6
D gene: NA
clone size: many
CDR3 protein: CASSEGHGYNSPLHF
CDR3 DNA: TGTGCCAGCAGTGAGGGGCATGGCTATAATTCACCCCTCCACTTT

V gene: TRBV7-2
J gene: TRBJ2-3
D gene: TRBD2
clone size: many
CDR3 protein: CASSLTSGRGTDTQYF
CDR3 DNA: TGTGCCAGCAGCCTGACTAGCGGGAGGGGCACAGATACGCAGTATTTT

V gene: TRBV7-9
J gene: TRBJ2-2
D gene: TRBD2
clone size: NA
CDR3 protein: CAREQLAGGVTGELFF
CDR3 DNA: TGTGCCAGGGAACAACTAGCGGGAGGAGTGACCGGGGAGCTGTTTTTT

V gene: TRBV14
J gene: TRBJ2-7
D gene: NA
clone size: NA
CDR3 protein: CASSARQFPYEQYF
CDR3 DNA: TGTGCCAGCAGCGCAAGACAGTTCCCCTACGAGCAGTACTTC